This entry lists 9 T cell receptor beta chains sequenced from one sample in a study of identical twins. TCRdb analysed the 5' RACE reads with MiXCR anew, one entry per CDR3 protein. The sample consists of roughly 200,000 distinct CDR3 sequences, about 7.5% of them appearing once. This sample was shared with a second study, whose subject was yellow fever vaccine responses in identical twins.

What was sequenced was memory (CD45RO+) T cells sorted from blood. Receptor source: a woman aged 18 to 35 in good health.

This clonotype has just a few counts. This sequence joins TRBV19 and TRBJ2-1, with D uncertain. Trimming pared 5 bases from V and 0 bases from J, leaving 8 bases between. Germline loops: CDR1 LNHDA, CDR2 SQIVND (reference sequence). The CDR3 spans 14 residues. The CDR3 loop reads CASSPRHSYNEQFF. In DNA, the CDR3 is TGTGCCAGTAGTCCCCGACACTCCTACAATGAGCAGTTCTTC.

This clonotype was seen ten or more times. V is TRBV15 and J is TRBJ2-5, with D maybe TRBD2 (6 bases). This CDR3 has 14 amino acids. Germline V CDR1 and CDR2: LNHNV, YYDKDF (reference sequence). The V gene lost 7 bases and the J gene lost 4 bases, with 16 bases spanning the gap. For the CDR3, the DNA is TGTGCCACCAAAGAACCTGCGGGGAGAGAGACCCAGTACTTC. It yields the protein CATKEPAGRETQYF. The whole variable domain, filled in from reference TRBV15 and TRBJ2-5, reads DAMVIQNPRYQVTQFGKPVTLSCSQTLNHNVMYWYQQKSSQAPKLLFHYYDKDFNNEADTPDNFQSRRPNTSFCFLDIRSPGLGDTAMYLCATKEPAGRETQYFGPGTRLLVL.

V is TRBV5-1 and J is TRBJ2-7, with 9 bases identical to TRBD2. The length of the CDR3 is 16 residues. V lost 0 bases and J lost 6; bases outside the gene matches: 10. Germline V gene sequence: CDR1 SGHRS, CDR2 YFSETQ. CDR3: CASSLVLAGENGEQYF. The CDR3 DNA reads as TGCGCCAGCAGCTTGGTTTTAGCGGGGGAGAACGGCGAGCAGTACTTC.

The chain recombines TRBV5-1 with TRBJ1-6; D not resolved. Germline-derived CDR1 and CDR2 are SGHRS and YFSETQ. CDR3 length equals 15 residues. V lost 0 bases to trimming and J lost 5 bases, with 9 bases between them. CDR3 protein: CASSLEALDNSPLHF. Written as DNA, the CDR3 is TGCGCCAGCAGCTTGGAAGCCCTGGATAATTCACCCCTCCACTTT.

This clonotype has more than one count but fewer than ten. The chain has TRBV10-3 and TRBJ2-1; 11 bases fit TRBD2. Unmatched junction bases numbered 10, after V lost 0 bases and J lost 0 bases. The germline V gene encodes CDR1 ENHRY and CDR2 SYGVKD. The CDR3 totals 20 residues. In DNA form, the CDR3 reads TGTGCCATCAGTGAGTCAGGAGCTAGCGGGGGGTGGAGCTCCTACAATGAGCAGTTCTTC. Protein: CAISESGASGGWSSYNEQFF.

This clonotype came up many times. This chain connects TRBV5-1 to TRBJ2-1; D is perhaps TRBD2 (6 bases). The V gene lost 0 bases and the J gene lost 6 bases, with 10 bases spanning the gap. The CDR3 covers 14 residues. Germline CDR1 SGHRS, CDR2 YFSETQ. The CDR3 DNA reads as TGCGCCAGCAGCTTGGCCGGGAGTTTCAATGAGCAGTTCTTC. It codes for CASSLAGSFNEQFF.

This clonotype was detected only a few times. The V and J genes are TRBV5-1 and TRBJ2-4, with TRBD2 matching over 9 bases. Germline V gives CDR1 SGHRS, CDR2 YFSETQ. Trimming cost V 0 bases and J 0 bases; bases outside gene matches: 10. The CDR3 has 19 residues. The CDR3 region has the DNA TGCGCCAGCAGCTTGGCCCCTAGCGGGGCAGCCTTAGCCAAAAACATTCAGTACTTC. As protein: CASSLAPSGAALAKNIQYF.

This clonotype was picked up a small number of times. The CDR3 here is CASGTWTGAGTGELFF. CDR3 bases: TGTGCTAGTGGTACCTGGACGGGTGCGGGCACCGGGGAGCTGTTTTTT. The chain uses TRBV12-5 and TRBJ2-2; tentatively, D is TRBD2 (5 bases). V dropped 5 bases and J dropped 4 bases, with 17 bases sitting between them. The CDR3 is made up of 16 amino acids. The germline gives CDR1 LGHNT, CDR2 FRNRAP.

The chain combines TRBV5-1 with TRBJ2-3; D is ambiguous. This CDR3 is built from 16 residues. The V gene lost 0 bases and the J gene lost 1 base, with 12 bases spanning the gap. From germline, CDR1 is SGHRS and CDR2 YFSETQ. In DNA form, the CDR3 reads TGCGCCAGCAGCTTGGGGACCAAGGCGGGCACAGATACGCAGTATTTT. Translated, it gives CASSLGTKAGTDTQYF.